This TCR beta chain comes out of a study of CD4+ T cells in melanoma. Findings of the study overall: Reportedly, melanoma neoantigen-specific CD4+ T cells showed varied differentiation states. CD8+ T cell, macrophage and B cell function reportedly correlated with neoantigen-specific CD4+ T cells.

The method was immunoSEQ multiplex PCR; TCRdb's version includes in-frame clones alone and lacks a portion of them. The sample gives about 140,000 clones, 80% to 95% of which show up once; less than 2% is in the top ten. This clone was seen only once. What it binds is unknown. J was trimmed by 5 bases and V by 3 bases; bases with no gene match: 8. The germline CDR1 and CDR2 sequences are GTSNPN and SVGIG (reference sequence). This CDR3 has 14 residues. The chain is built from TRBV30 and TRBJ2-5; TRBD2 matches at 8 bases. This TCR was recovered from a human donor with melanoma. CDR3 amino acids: CAWSGGASWETQYF. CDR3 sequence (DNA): TGTGCCTGGAGCGGGGGGGCCTCGTGGGAGACCCAGTACTTC.